One sample yielded the 30 T cell receptor beta chains listed below, sequenced in a study of T-cell reconstitution after alpha-beta-depleted transplantation in children. The library targeted TCRbeta and was prepared with unique molecular identifiers. TCRdb ran MiXCR on the PCR reads and lists one entry per CDR3 protein. The sample lists roughly 500,000 distinct CDR3 sequences, around 12% seen once, with under 7% in the top ten. The sample consisted of PBMCs from the stem cell graft donor, taken from the stem cell graft. Receptors were obtained from a human donor who donated a stem cell graft to a child with combined immunodeficiency.

This sequence joins TRBV6-5 and TRBJ2-5; D is tentatively TRBD1 or TRBD2 (6 bases each). This CDR3 comprises 16 residues. Germline V gene lookup returns CDR1 MNHEY and CDR2 SVGAGI. V was clipped by 0 bases and J by 5 bases, with 16 bases between them. The CDR3 DNA is TGTGCCAGCAGTTACTCGAGAGGGGGGCAGGTCGAGACCCAGTACTTC. Protein sequence: CASSYSRGGQVETQYF.

This clonotype appeared a few times. The chain links TRBV12-3 or TRBV12-4 to TRBJ2-7; 8 bases match TRBD2. This CDR3 comprises 17 residues. J was trimmed by 0 bases and V by 5 bases; bases with no gene match: 12. This chain's CDR3 is CASSIGGGGWSSYEQYF. CDR3 sequence (DNA): TGTGCCAGCAGTATCGGGGGGGGCGGATGGAGCTCCTACGAGCAGTACTTC.

This clonotype was observed at least ten times. The CDR3 nucleotides are TGCAGTGCTCCCTTCGCGGGAGGACACGAGCAGTACTTC. Amino acid sequence: CSAPFAGGHEQYF. The chain couples TRBV20-1 to TRBJ2-7; 8 nucleotides agree with TRBD2. With 5 bases clipped from V and 5 bases from J, the junction kept 8 bases outside the gene matches. Germline CDR1 and CDR2: DFQATT and SNEGSKA (reference sequence). This CDR3 comprises 13 residues.

There are a few counts of this clonotype. This chain connects TRBV21-1 to TRBJ1-4; the listed D gene, TRBD1, was not tested against the DNA. TRBV21-1 is labeled a pseudogene. CDR3 length equals 13 residues. CDR3 DNA: TGTGCCAGCAGCACCGACAGACATGAAAAACTGTTTTTT. Its translation is CASSTDRHEKLFF.

Concerning this clonotype itself: A read error may be the cause here, since a much bigger clone is one base away. The conserved phenylalanine or tryptophan is not found at the CDR3 terminus, so this likely reflects a read error. The V gene is TRBV24-1, the J gene TRBJ1-5; possibly TRBD1 for D (6 bases). CDR1 and CDR2 (germline): KGHDR, SFDVKD. There are 13 residues in the CDR3. Trimming stripped 7 bases from V and 2 bases from J, with 8 bases between. The CDR3 protein is CATRQGGNQPQHS. For the CDR3, the DNA is TGTGCCACCAGACAGGGAGGCAATCAGCCCCAGCATTCT.

This clonotype was detected a few times. The gene calls are TRBV9 and TRBJ1-2; TRBD1 matches at 7 bases. Germline-derived CDR1 and CDR2 are SGDLS and YYNGEE. The CDR3 covers 17 residues. The J segment lost 0 bases and the V segment lost 4 bases, leaving 12 bases of the junction unmatched. CDR3 region: CASSPSRGPVANYGYTF. CDR3 DNA: TGTGCCAGCAGCCCTTCAAGGGGGCCAGTAGCTAACTATGGCTACACCTTC. Based on the CDR3 plus reference TRBV9 and TRBJ1-2, the full variable domain is DSGVTQTPKHLITATGQRVTLRCSPRSGDLSVYWYQQSLDQGLQFLIQYYNGEERAKGNILERFSAQQFPDLHSELNLSSLELGDSALYFCASSPSRGPVANYGYTFGSGTRLTVV.

This clonotype showed up just a few times. The chain recombines TRBV5-1 with TRBJ2-1, with 9 bases lining up with TRBD1. The CDR3 extends over 15 amino acids. Germline CDR1 SGHRS, CDR2 YFSETQ. V shed 7 bases, J shed 0 bases, and the junction held 5 bases outside the gene matches. CDR3 in amino acids: CASGQGQGSYNEQFF. In nucleotides, the CDR3 is TGCGCCAGCGGACAGGGGCAAGGCTCCTACAATGAGCAGTTCTTC.

This clonotype has a count of ten or more. The chain employs TRBV29-1 and TRBJ1-3; D gene ambiguous. Germline V gives CDR1 SQVTM, CDR2 ANQGSEA. Trimming cost V 1 base and J 0 bases, with 10 bases left between them. CDR3 length: 15 residues. CDR3 in DNA: TGCAGCGTTGAAGGAGGGAAGAGCTCTGGAAACACCATATATTTT. Protein sequence: CSVEGGKSSGNTIYF.

Ten or more counts support this clonotype. The chain recombines TRBV7-2 with TRBJ2-1, with TRBD2 matching over 9 bases. Trimming cost V 5 bases and J 5 bases; bases outside gene matches: 7. This CDR3 is built from 15 residues. Per the germline V gene, CDR1 is SGHTA and CDR2 is FQGNSA. The CDR3 spells CASSLSGSSHNEQFF. CDR3 bases: TGTGCCAGCAGCCTTAGCGGGAGTTCACACAATGAGCAGTTCTTC.

This rearrangement joins TRBV5-1 to TRBJ1-2; 9 nucleotides match TRBD1. Trimming at V came to 4 bases and at J to 7 bases, leaving 8 bases not matched to a gene. The CDR3 totals 14 residues. Germline values: CDR1 SGHRS, CDR2 YFSETQ. CDR3 DNA sequence: TGCGCCAGCAGCACGACAGGGGGAGAGAGTGGCTACACCTTC. The encoded protein is CASSTTGGESGYTF. The variable domain in full, completed from reference TRBV5-1 and TRBJ1-2, reads KAGVTQTPRYLIKTRGQQVTLSCSPISGHRSVSWYQQTPGQGLQFLFEYFSETQRNKGNFPGRFSGRQFSNSRSEMNVSTLELGDSALYLCASSTTGGESGYTFGSGTRLTVV.

The chain couples TRBV15 to TRBJ1-3; D is uncertain. Per germline, CDR1 LNHNV and CDR2 YYDKDF (reference sequence). Trimming cost V 0 bases and J 6 bases, with 9 bases left between them. The CDR3 extends over 14 amino acids. The CDR3 sequence is CATSRDVGENTIYF. In nucleotides, the CDR3 is TGTGCCACCAGCAGAGATGTCGGAGAAAACACCATATATTTT.

This clonotype was picked up many times. The CDR3, as DNA: TGTGCCAGCAGTTCCCTGCTAATGGGCGGTCCCCAGCATTTT. It specifies CASSSLLMGGPQHF. The V and J genes are TRBV12-3 or TRBV12-4 and TRBJ1-5; no clear D gene. CDR3 length equals 14 residues. V dropped 4 bases and J dropped 10 bases, with 17 bases sitting between them.

The rearrangement joins TRBV14 to TRBJ1-6, with a weak D call TRBD1 (5 bases). In germline, CDR1 is SGHDN, CDR2 FVKESK. V gave up 6 bases and J gave up 7 bases, with 13 bases separating them. This CDR3 has 14 residues. This CDR3 is CASRDGTVNSPLHF. CDR3 in DNA: TGTGCCAGCAGAGATGGGACGGTGAATTCACCCCTCCACTTT.

This rearrangement joins TRBV4-3 to TRBJ2-5; TRBD2 matches 7 bases. Germline values: CDR1 LGHNA, CDR2 YSLEER. The CDR3 contains 15 residues. J was trimmed by 6 bases and V by 0 bases; bases with no gene match: 7. CDR3 bases: TGCGCCAGCAGCCAAGATGGGGGAGGGAGACAGACCCAGTACTTC. Protein product: CASSQDGGGRQTQYF.

This clonotype was observed at least ten times. The rearrangement joins TRBV4-3 to TRBJ2-3; D call uncertain. Germline CDR1 reads LGHNA; CDR2 reads YSLEER. The V gene lost 0 bases and the J gene lost 5 bases, with 9 bases spanning the gap. The CDR3 spans 14 residues. DNA of the CDR3: TGCGCCAGCAGCCAAGATCTGACGCAAGATACGCAGTATTTT. Translated: CASSQDLTQDTQYF.

This clonotype occurred many times. This chain connects TRBV5-1 to TRBJ2-2; 8 bases line up with TRBD1. There are 15 residues in the CDR3. The germline gives CDR1 SGHRS, CDR2 YFSETQ. The V and J ends lost 4 bases and 6 bases, in that order; junction bases with no gene match: 8. The chain's CDR3 is CASSRNQQGAGELFF. The CDR3 nucleotides are TGCGCCAGCAGCCGAAATCAACAGGGGGCCGGGGAGCTGTTTTTT.

CDR3 region: CASSPQGKHEQYF. The CDR3 DNA reads as TGTGCCAGCAGCCCTCAGGGGAAGCACGAGCAGTACTTC. The J gene is TRBJ2-7, the V gene TRBV7-9; tentative D call: TRBD1 (6 bases). Looked up from germline, CDR1 is SEHNR and CDR2 is FQNEAQ (reference sequence). The CDR3 covers 13 residues. V gave up 5 bases and J gave up 5 bases, with 13 bases separating them. The whole variable domain, filled in from reference TRBV7-9 and TRBJ2-7, reads DTGVSQNPRHKITKRGQNVTFRCDPISEHNRLYWYRQTLGQGPEFLTYFQNEAQLEKSRLLSDRFSAERPKGSFSTLEIQRTEQGDSAMYLCASSPQGKHEQYFGPGTRLTVT.

This clonotype occurred a few times. The chain has TRBV20-1 and TRBJ2-7, with 7 positions matching TRBD2. The CDR3 covers 13 residues. Germline V gives CDR1 DFQATT, CDR2 SNEGSKA (reference sequence). V shed 2 bases, J shed 4 bases, and the junction held 5 bases outside the gene matches. CDR3 DNA: TGCAGTGCTAGATTTCTAGCGGAGTACGAGCAGTACTTC. Translation gives CSARFLAEYEQYF.

This chain joins TRBV10-3 and TRBJ2-7; 7 nucleotides line up with TRBD1. Germline CDR1 is ENHRY and CDR2 is SYGVKD. V was clipped by 6 bases and J by 4 bases; unmatched bases: 6. The CDR3 contains 13 residues. CDR3: CAIRGDSNYEQYF. CDR3 bases: TGTGCCATCAGGGGGGACAGTAATTACGAGCAGTACTTC.

CDR3 in amino acids: CASSQFGGGLYNEQFF. The CDR3 DNA follows: TGCGCCAGCAGCCAATTTGGGGGGGGGCTTTACAATGAGCAGTTCTTC. This chain connects TRBV4-3 to TRBJ2-1, with D possibly being TRBD2 (7 bases). V lost 2 bases and J lost 4, with 15 bases in between. Germline V gene lookup returns CDR1 LGHNA and CDR2 YSLEER. CDR3 size: 16 residues.

This clonotype was detected a few times. J is TRBJ2-1 and V is TRBV7-9; weak D call: TRBD2 (5 bases). This CDR3 is 13 amino acids long. V lost 1 base, J lost 13 bases, and 14 bases lay in between. CDR1 and CDR2 from the germline V gene are SEHNR and FQNEAQ (reference sequence). CDR3 bases: TGTGCCAGCAGCTTAGATAACGGACTTCTTCAGTTCTTC. This gives the protein CASSLDNGLLQFF.

This clonotype was picked up many times. The chain uses TRBV6-2 or TRBV6-3 and TRBJ2-1, with 11 nucleotides matching TRBD2. This CDR3 contains 14 residues. Losses at the gene ends were 10 bases for V and 2 bases for J; bases not matched to a gene: 4. Germline V gene lookup returns CDR1 MNHEY and CDR2 SVGEGT. CDR3 protein: CATGGLAAYNEQFF. Written as DNA, the CDR3 is TGTGCCACCGGGGGACTAGCGGCCTACAATGAGCAGTTCTTC.

This clonotype was counted a few times. V is TRBV20-1 and J is TRBJ2-3, with 7 bases that match TRBD2. The trim removed 5 bases at V and 4 bases at J, leaving 18 bases unmatched. CDR3 length: 17 residues. Germline V gives CDR1 DFQATT, CDR2 SNEGSKA (reference sequence). DNA for the CDR3: TGCAGTGCTCGAAAGGGGTTCGGAGGGAGGGCCTCAGATACGCAGTATTTT. Protein: CSARKGFGGRASDTQYF.

This clonotype has a count of ten or more. The J gene is TRBJ2-7, the V gene TRBV29-1; 7 positions agree with TRBD2. From germline, CDR1 is SQVTM and CDR2 ANQGSEA. This CDR3 has 11 amino acids. Unmatched junction bases numbered 3, after V lost 6 bases and J lost 4 bases. The CDR3 loop is CSVKRGYEQYF. The CDR3 region has the DNA TGCAGCGTCAAGCGGGGATACGAGCAGTACTTC.

This clonotype has ten or more counts. V usage is TRBV29-1 and J usage is TRBJ2-1; D is ambiguous. The length of the CDR3 is 12 residues. Germline lookup yields CDR1 SQVTM and CDR2 ANQGSEA. V lost 4 bases and J lost 8, with 12 bases in between. The CDR3 loop reads CSVVLRFHEQFF. The CDR3 DNA reads TGCAGCGTTGTGTTAAGATTCCATGAGCAGTTCTTC.

This clonotype turned up a few times. The V call is TRBV13, the J call TRBJ1-2; 8 nucleotides align to TRBD1. Germline CDR1 reads PRHDT; CDR2 reads FYEKMQ (reference sequence). J was trimmed by 6 bases and V by 3 bases; bases with no gene match: 9. This CDR3 has 15 residues. CDR3 protein: CASSFTGQGRDGYTF. CDR3 in DNA: TGTGCCAGCAGCTTCACCGGACAGGGAAGGGATGGCTACACCTTC.

This clonotype was seen a handful of times. The J gene is TRBJ2-7, the V gene TRBV12-3 or TRBV12-4, with a weak D call TRBD2 (7 bases). The length of the CDR3 is 15 residues. V shed 4 bases and J shed 0 bases, with 13 bases lying between them. The CDR3 coding sequence is TGTGCCAGCAGTTCGGGCGGGGGCTTCTCCTACGAGCAGTACTTC. Its protein product is CASSSGGGFSYEQYF.

This clonotype appeared a single time. This sequence joins TRBV10-3 and TRBJ1-5; a weak D match, TRBD1 (5 bases). Germline assignment: CDR1 ENHRY and CDR2 SYGVKD. The CDR3 is 14 amino acids. V shed 3 bases and J shed 7 bases, with 13 bases lying between them. The CDR3 nucleotides are TGTGCCATCAGTGACGCAGGGCGGGGGCAGCCCCAGCATTTT. This translates into CAISDAGRGQPQHF.

The V gene is TRBV25-1, the J gene TRBJ2-2; 9 bases match TRBD1. This CDR3 has 14 amino acids. Per germline, CDR1 MGHDK and CDR2 SYGVNS. V shed 6 bases, J shed 5 bases, and the junction held 4 bases outside the gene matches. The CDR3 nucleotides are TGTGCCAGCAGAACAGGGGGCTATACCGGGGAGCTGTTTTTT. It encodes CASRTGGYTGELFF.

This clonotype was seen at least ten times. This chain joins TRBV12-3 or TRBV12-4 and TRBJ1-6; possible D gene TRBD1, 5 bases. This CDR3 is 16 amino acids long. V was trimmed by 3 bases and J by 7 bases, leaving 16 bases between them. In nucleotides, the CDR3 is TGTGCCAGCAGTTTCCCCCGGGCAGGGCGCAATTCACCCCTCCACTTT. This translates into CASSFPRAGRNSPLHF.